These 6 T cell receptor beta chains share one sample of origin, sequenced in a study of human T cells and chemical hapten exposure. Specified time point: patch test 2, 6 weeks after DPC sensitization. As for treatment: therapeutic diphenylcyclopropenone sensitization with weekly scalp DPC. MiXCR, run by TCRdb on the RACE reads, gives a single entry per CDR3 protein. The sample lists around 69,000 distinct CDR3 sequences; around 8.8% were seen once. The input for sequencing was whole blood, taken in connection with sensitization to the hapten diphenylcyclopropenone (DPC). All receptors derive from a woman aged 50 to 60 with alopecia areata. Some clones in this sample may be carry-over from other donors' samples.

The chain recombines TRBV11-2 with TRBJ2-7; the D gene is possibly TRBD2 (6 bases). Germline values: CDR1 SGHAT, CDR2 FQNNGV. This CDR3 contains 16 residues. Between the trimmed V and J ends, which lost 5 bases and 2 bases, there was a span of 19 bases. The CDR3 DNA reads as TGTGCCAGCAGCCGGGACTCCGGACCTTTTACCTACGAGCAGTACTTC. Translation gives CASSRDSGPFTYEQYF.

This clonotype was detected ten times or more. This chain links TRBV20-1 with TRBJ1-6; a possible D gene is TRBD1 (5 bases). Germline CDR1 and CDR2: DFQATT and SNEGSKA (reference sequence). V was clipped by 0 bases and J by 10 bases, with 13 bases between them. This CDR3 is 14 amino acids long. Written as DNA, the CDR3 is TGCAGTGCTAGAGATACCGGGGGTCCCTCACCCCTCCACTTT. Amino acid sequence: CSARDTGGPSPLHF.

This clonotype was counted many times. The chain combines TRBV2 with TRBJ1-1; TRBD1 is a possible D gene (6 bases). The CDR3 runs 17 residues. Germline-derived CDR1 and CDR2 are SNHLY and FYNNEI. V was trimmed by 0 bases and J by 2 bases, leaving 16 bases between them. The chain's CDR3 is CASSEAGGWGVNTEAFF. The CDR3 DNA follows: TGTGCCAGCAGTGAAGCGGGGGGCTGGGGGGTCAACACTGAAGCTTTCTTT.

This chain joins TRBV5-6 and TRBJ1-5; D gene unclear. Trimming left V 0 bases short and J 4 bases short, with 8 bases between. Germline-derived CDR1 and CDR2 are SGHDT and YYEEEE. The CDR3 has 14 amino acids. CDR3 coding DNA: TGTGCCAGCAGCTTGGGACTCACAAATCAGCCCCAGCATTTT. It encodes CASSLGLTNQPQHF.

This clonotype was detected ten times or more. The chain links TRBV13 to TRBJ1-6, with D unresolved. The V and J ends lost 3 bases and 7 bases respectively, with 13 bases between them. This CDR3 contains 15 residues. Germline V CDR1 and CDR2: PRHDT, FYEKMQ (reference sequence). CDR3 residues: CASSFGSSQNSPLHF. As DNA, the CDR3 is TGTGCCAGCAGCTTCGGGTCTTCGCAGAATTCACCCCTCCACTTT.

This clonotype was counted at least ten times. This rearrangement joins TRBV6-2 or TRBV6-3 to TRBJ2-6; no firm D call. This CDR3 has 16 amino acids. The V end was cut by 1 base, the J end by 3 bases, with 10 bases between. Germline lookup yields CDR1 MNHEY and CDR2 SVGEGT. This CDR3 reads CASSYLVEFGANVLTF. The CDR3 bases are TGTGCCAGCAGTTACTTGGTGGAGTTTGGGGCCAACGTCCTGACTTTC.